Many counts were recorded for the clone carrying this T cell receptor beta chain. CDR3-region Arm-PCR and iRepertoire HTBI primers produced the TCR beta libraries. TCRdb reprocessed the multiplex PCR reads via MiXCR and lists one record per CDR3 protein. Among about 660,000 distinct CDR3 sequences listed, approximately 29% were seen once. The sample belongs to a study of regulatory T cells in long-lasting Graves disease. The time point is: persistent/refractory GD, antithyroid drugs over 5 years with positive TRAb. RNA from PBMCs was the source of the TCR library. V shed 2 bases and J shed 7 bases, with 8 bases lying between them. The germline CDR1 and CDR2 sequences are MNHNS and SASEGT. CDR3 size: 12 residues.

The rearrangement joins TRBV6-1 to TRBJ1-2; no reliable D call. The sequence came from a female donor with Graves disease. The material sequenced was peripheral blood mononuclear cells (PBMCs), taken when the disease was refractory, from a patient treated with antithyroid drugs. CDR3 region: CASSEREGGYTF. CDR3 DNA: TGTGCCAGCAGTGAACGGGAAGGTGGCTACACCTTC.